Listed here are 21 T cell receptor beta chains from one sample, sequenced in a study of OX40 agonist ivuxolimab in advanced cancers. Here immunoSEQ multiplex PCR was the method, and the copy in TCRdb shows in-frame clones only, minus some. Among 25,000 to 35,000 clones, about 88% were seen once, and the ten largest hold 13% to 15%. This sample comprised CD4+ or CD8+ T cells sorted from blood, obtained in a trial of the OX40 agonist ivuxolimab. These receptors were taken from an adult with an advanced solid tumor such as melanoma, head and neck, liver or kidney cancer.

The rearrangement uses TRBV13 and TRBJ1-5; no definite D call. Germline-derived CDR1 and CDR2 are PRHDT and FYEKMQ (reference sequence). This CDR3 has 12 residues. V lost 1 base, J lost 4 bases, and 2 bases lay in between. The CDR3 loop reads CASSLENQPQHF. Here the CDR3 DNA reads TGTGCCAGCAGCTTAGAGAATCAGCCCCAGCATTTT.

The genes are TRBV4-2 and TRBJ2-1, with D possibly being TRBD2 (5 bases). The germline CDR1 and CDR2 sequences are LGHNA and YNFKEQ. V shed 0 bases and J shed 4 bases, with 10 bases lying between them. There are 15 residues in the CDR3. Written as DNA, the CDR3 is TGTGCCAGCAGCCAAGACTGGACTCCGTACAATGAGCAGTTCTTC. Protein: CASSQDWTPYNEQFF.

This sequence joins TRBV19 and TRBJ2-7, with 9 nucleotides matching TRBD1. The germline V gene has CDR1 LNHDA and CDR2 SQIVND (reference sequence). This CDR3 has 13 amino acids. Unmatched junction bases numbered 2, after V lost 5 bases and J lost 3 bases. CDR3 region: CASSAGQGYEQYF. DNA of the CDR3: TGTGCCAGTAGTGCGGGACAGGGCTACGAGCAGTACTTC.

The CDR3 protein is CASSQALIAGVSGANVLTF. CDR3 DNA sequence: TGCGCCAGCAGCCAAGCTTTGATAGCGGGAGTTAGTGGGGCCAACGTCCTGACTTTC. The chain combines TRBV4-1 with TRBJ2-6; the match to TRBD2 covers 9 bases. Germline-derived CDR1 and CDR2 are MGHRA and YSYEKL. The V gene end was trimmed by 1 base and the J gene end by 3 bases; junction bases not matched to a gene: 10. CDR3 length: 19 residues.

CDR3 DNA: TGTGCCAGCAGTTTATTCAGCGGGATCTCCTACGAGCAGTACTTC. It is translated as CASSLFSGISYEQYF. The chain uses TRBV27 and TRBJ2-7; 7 bases map to TRBD2. V trimming: 1 base; J trimming: 0 bases; junction bases outside the gene matches: 3. The CDR3 has 15 amino acids. Germline CDR1 is MNHEY and CDR2 is SMNVEV (reference sequence).

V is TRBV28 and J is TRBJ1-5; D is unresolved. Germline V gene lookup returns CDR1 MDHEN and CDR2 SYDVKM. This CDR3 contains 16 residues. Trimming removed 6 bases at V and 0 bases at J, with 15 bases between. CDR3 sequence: CASSLLGRYSNQPQHF. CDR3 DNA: TGTGCCAGCAGCCTCTTAGGTCGCTATAGCAATCAGCCCCAGCATTTT.

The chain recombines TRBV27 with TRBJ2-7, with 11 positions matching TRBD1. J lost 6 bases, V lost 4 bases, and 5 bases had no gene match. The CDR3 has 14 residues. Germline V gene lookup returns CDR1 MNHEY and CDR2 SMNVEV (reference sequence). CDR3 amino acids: CASSYGQGAVEQYF. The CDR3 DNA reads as TGTGCCAGCAGTTATGGACAGGGGGCCGTCGAGCAGTACTTC.

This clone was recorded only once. The CDR3 spells CAISPGLGETQYF. In DNA, the CDR3 is TGTGCCATCAGTCCAGGGCTTGGCGAGACCCAGTACTTC. The chain has TRBV10-3 and TRBJ2-5; D may be TRBD1 (5 bases). With 5 bases removed from V and 5 bases from J, the gap between germline ends came to 12 bases. CDR3 length: 13 amino acids. CDR1 is ENHRY and CDR2 is SYGVKD in the germline V gene.

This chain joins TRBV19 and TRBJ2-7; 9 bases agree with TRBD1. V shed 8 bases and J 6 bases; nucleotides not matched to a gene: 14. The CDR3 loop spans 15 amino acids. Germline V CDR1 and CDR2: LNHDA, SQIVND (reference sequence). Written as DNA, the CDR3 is TGTGCCAGTGCCACATGGGGACAGGGATTTTCCGAGCAGTACTTC. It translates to CASATWGQGFSEQYF.

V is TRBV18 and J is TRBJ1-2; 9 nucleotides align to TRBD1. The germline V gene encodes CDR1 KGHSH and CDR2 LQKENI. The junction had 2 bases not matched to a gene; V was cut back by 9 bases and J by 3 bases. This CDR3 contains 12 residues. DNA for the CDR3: TGTGCCAGTTGGGACAGGGACTATGGCTACACCTTC. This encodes CASWDRDYGYTF.

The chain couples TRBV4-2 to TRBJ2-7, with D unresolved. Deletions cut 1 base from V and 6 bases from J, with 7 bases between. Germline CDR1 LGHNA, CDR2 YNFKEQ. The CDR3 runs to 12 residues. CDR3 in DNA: TGTGCCAGCAGCCAAGGACTCGGCGAGCAGTACTTC. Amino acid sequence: CASSQGLGEQYF.

CDR3 sequence (DNA): TGCGCCAGCAGTGATTGGGTTTGGGACAGGAAATCGGGCAATCAGCCCCAGCATTTT. It yields the protein CASSDWVWDRKSGNQPQHF. The chain links TRBV10-1 to TRBJ1-5; 8 bases agree with TRBD1. Germline CDR1 reads WNHNN; CDR2 reads SYGVQD (reference sequence). The CDR3 is made up of 19 amino acids. J gave up 2 bases and V 3 bases, and 15 bases lay outside the gene matches.

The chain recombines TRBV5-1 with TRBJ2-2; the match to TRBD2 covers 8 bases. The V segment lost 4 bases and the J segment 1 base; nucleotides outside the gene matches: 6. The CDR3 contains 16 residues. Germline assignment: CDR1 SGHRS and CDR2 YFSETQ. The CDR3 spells CASSITSGWNTGELFF. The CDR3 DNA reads TGCGCCAGCAGCATAACTAGCGGATGGAACACCGGGGAGCTGTTTTTT.

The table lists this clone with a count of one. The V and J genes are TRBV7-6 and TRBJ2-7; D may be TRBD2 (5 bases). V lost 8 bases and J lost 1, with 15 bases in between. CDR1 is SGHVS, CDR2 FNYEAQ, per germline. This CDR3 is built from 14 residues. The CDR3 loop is CASGPTGNSYEQYF. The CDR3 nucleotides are TGTGCCAGCGGCCCGACGGGGAATTCCTACGAGCAGTACTTC. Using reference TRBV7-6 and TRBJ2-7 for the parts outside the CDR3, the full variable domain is GAGVSQSPRYKVTKRGQDVALRCDPISGHVSLYWYRQALGQGPEFLTYFNYEAQQDKSGLPNDRFSAERPEGSISTLTIQRTEQRDSAMYRCASGPTGNSYEQYFGPGTRLTVT.

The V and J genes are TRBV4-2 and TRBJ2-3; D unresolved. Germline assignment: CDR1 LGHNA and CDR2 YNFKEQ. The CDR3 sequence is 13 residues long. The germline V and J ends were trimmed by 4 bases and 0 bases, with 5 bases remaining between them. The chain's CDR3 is CASSRVSTDTQYF. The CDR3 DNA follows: TGTGCCAGCAGCCGCGTAAGCACAGATACGCAGTATTTT.

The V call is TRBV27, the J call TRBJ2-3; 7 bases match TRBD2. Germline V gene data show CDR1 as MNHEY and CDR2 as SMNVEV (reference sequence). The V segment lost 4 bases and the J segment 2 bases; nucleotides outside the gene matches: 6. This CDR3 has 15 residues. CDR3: CASSSAAGITDTQYF. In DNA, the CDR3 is TGTGCCAGCAGTTCTGCAGCGGGGATCACAGATACGCAGTATTTT.

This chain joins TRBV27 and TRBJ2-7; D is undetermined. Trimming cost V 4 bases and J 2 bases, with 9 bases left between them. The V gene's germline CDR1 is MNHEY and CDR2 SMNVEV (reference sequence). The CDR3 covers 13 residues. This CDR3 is CASSYRVPYEQYF. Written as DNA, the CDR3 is TGTGCCAGCAGTTATAGGGTTCCCTACGAGCAGTACTTC.

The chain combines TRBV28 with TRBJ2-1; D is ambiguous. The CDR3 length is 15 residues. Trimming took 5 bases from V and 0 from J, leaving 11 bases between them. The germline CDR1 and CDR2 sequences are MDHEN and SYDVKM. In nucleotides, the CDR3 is TGTGCCAGCAGTCTCAGGATTTCCTCCTACAATGAGCAGTTCTTC. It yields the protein CASSLRISSYNEQFF.

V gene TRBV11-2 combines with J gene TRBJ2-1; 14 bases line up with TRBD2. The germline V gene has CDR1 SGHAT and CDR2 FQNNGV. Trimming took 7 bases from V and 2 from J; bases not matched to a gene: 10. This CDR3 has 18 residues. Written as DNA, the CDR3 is TGTGCCAGCACCCGACTAGCGGGAGGGCCCTGGACCTACAATGAGCAGTTCTTC. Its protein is CASTRLAGGPWTYNEQFF. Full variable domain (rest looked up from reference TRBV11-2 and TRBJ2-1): EAGVAQSPRYKIIEKRQSVAFWCNPISGHATLYWYQQILGQGPKLLIQFQNNGVVDDSQLPKDRFSAERLKGVDSTLKIQPAKLEDSAVYLCASTRLAGGPWTYNEQFFGPGTRLTVL.

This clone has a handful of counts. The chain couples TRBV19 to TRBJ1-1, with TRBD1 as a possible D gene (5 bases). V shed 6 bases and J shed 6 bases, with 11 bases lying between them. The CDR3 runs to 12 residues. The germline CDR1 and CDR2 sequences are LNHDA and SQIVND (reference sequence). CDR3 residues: CASRTWGAEAFF. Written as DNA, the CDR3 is TGTGCCAGTAGGACATGGGGCGCTGAAGCTTTCTTT.

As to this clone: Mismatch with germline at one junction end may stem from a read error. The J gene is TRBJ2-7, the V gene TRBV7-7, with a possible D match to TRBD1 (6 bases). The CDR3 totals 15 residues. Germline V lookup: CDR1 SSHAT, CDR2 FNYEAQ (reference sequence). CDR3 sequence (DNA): TGTGCTAGCAGCTTGGGGCAGGGGAGCTCCTACGAGCAGTACTTC. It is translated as CASSLGQGSSYEQYF. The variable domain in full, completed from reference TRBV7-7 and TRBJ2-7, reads GAGVSQSPRYKVTKRGQDVTLRCDPISSHATLYWYQQALGQGPEFLTYFNYEAQPDKSGLPSDRFSAERPEGSISTLTIQRTEQRDSAMYRCASSLGQGSSYEQYFGPGTRLTVT.